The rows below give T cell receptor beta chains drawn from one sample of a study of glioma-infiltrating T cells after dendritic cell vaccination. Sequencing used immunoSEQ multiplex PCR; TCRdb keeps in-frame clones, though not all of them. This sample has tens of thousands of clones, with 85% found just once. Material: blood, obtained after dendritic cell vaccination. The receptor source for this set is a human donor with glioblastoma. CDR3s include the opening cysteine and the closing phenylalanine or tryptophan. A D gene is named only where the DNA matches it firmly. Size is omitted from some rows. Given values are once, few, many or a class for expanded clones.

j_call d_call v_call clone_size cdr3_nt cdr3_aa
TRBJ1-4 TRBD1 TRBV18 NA TGTGCCAGCTCACCACAACAGGGGCCTGAAAAACTGTTTTTT CASSPQQGPEKLFF
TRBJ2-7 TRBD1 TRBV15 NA TGTGCCACCAGCAGAGGGACAGGGTTCCCATACGAGCAGTACTTC CATSRGTGFPYEQYF
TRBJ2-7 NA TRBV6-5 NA TGTGCCAGCAGTCCACCGGGACATTCCTACGAGCAGTACTTC CASSPPGHSYEQYF
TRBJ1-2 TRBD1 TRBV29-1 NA TGCAGCGCGACGGACAGGTTTAACTATGGCTACACCTTC CSATDRFNYGYTF
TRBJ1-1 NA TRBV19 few TGTGCCAGTAGTATAGATCTTGGCAGATCATTCTTT CASSIDLGRSFF
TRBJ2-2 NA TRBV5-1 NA TGCGCCAGCAGCTTGGAAGTGGAGGCGAACACCGGGGAGCTGTTTTTT CASSLEVEANTGELFF
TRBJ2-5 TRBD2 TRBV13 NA TGTGCCAGCAGCCCCAGGACTAGCTCAGAGACCCAGTACTTC CASSPRTSSETQYF
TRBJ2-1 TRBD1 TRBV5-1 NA TGCGCCAGCAGCCAAAGGACAGGATCCTACAATGAGCAGTTCTTC CASSQRTGSYNEQFF
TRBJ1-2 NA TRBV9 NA TGTGCCAGCAGCACATCTTCTTTAGGGGGTTCTAACTATGGCTACACCTTC CASSTSSLGGSNYGYTF
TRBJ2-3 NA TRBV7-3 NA TGTGCCAGCAGCTCCCTCCAAGACACCGCAGATACGCAGTATTTT CASSSLQDTADTQYF
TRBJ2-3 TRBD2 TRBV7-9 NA TGTGCCAGCAGCTTACGGAGCGGGGGGGCCTCGGGCACAGATACGCAGTATTTT CASSLRSGGASGTDTQYF
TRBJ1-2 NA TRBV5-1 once TGCGCCAGCAGCTTGGGGGCACCTAACTATGGCTACACCTTC CASSLGAPNYGYTF
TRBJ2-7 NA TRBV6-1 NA TGTGCCAGCATGAGGCGCGGGGCCGAGGGCGAGCAGTACTTC CASMRRGAEGEQYF
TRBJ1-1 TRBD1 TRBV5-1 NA TGCGCCAGCAGCGGTGGGACAGAGAACACTGAAGCTTTCTTT CASSGGTENTEAFF
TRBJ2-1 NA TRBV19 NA TGTGCCAGTAGGCGGTCGGGAGAGGCGGATGAGCAGTTCTTC CASRRSGEADEQFF
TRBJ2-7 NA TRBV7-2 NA TGTGCCAGCAGCCCCCACCGTGAGGCGGCGACGGTAGAGCAGTACTTC CASSPHREAATVEQYF
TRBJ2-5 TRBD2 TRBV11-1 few TGTGCCAGCAGCTTAGAGGGTAGCGGGGGCCAAGAGACCCAGTACTTC CASSLEGSGGQETQYF
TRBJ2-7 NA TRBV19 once TGTGCCAGTAGTAGGGGACTCTACGAGCAGTACTTC CASSRGLYEQYF
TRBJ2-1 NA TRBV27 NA TGTGCCAGCAGTGTCGGGAGCTCCTACAATGAGCAGTTCTTC CASSVGSSYNEQFF
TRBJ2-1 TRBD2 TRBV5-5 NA TGTGCCAGCAGCTTTCGGACTAGCGGGTACGCGTCAGAATACAATGAGCAGTTCTTC CASSFRTSGYASEYNEQFF
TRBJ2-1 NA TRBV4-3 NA TGCGCCAGCAGCGAGGGGGGGACTTCCTACAATGAGCAGTTCTTC CASSEGGTSYNEQFF
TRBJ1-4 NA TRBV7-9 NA TGTGCCAGCAGCTTACCGGGACTGGTAAAACTGTTTTTT CASSLPGLVKLFF
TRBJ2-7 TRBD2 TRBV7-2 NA TGTGCCAGCAGGCCAGCCGGGACTAGCGGCGTCGAACAGTACTTC CASRPAGTSGVEQYF
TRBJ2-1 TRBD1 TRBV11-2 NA TGTGCCAGCAGCACCCGAAACTCTGGACAGGGGTCCTACAATGAGCAGTTCTTC CASSTRNSGQGSYNEQFF
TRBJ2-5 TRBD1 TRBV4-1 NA TGCGCCAGCAGCCGAGGGACAGCCCAAGAGACCCAGTACTTC CASSRGTAQETQYF